The TCR beta chain under discussion was sequenced for a study of T-cell reconstitution after alpha-beta-depleted transplantation in children listed by TCRdb under 2016. About the study as a whole: The study quantitatively tracked T-cell immune reconstitution after TCRalphabeta/CD19-depleted allogeneic hematopoietic cell transplantation in children using TCR repertoire profiling.

With respect to this clonotype: What antigen it recognizes has not been identified. No quality values exist for individual bases; no much larger clone is one base distant.

Libraries were constructed by PCR. This sample was sequenced with an Illumina HiSeq 2500. To normalize quantification of the TCRbeta repertoire, the TCR libraries were built with molecular barcoding that relied on unique molecular identifiers. TCRdb reworked the public reads: Q25 trimming with fastp, MiXCR clone assembly, productive beta chains retained. Each entry is one CDR3 protein sequence, shown with its most common DNA and genes. The sample records about 610,000 distinct CDR3 sequences, 8% to 11% of which are singletons. The leading ten clones occupy 4% to 5% of the sample. V gives up 3 bases and J gives up 3 bases, and the segment between their germline ends measures 17 bases. CDR1 is given as LNHDA and CDR2 as SQIVND, both from the germline V gene (reference sequence). The CDR3 sequence holds 16 residues, the cysteine and phenylalanine included. Just the 48-base CDR3 DNA is kept, in frame starting at base 1.

The sample in question was PBMCs from the stem cell graft donor, obtained from the stem cell graft. This receptor was identified in a human donor who donated a stem cell graft to a child with acute myeloid leukemia. Recombination joined TRBV19 with TRBJ1-1, with the D gene uncertain. The CDR3 region has the sequence CASSILGPATDTEAFF. Here is the DNA: TGTGCCAGTAGTATTCTAGGACCCGCTACCGACACTGAAGCTTTCTTT.